The text below deals with one TCR beta chain. Its antigen is not identified. Primers for the PCR totalled 60 Vbeta and 13 Jbeta. Measured with immunoSEQ multiplex PCR; TCRdb has only the in-frame clones, and not every one. The sample has 130,000 or so clones; 81% are singletons. The CDR3 runs to 12 residues. V lost 5 bases, J lost 3 bases, and 5 bases lay in between. Germline V CDR1 and CDR2: MNHEY, SVGAGI. The source of the sample is a study of cytomegalovirus exposure and HLA in healthy donors. Study conclusions and caveats: Sequencing depth roughly uniform across donors was assumed in presence/absence analyses. In a later analysis, donors in an Asian-associated ancestry cluster reportedly had fewer N-insertions in productive TCRs than the cohort mean. Highest at DRB1 and lowest at HLA-C, TCR association rates differed among HLA loci in a later analysis.

This clonotype was obtained from a man younger than 35 in good health and CMV-seronegative. V usage is TRBV6-5 and J usage is TRBJ2-4; D is uncertain. Sequenced sample: PBMCs. The CDR3 sequence is CASSPGKNIQYF. The CDR3 DNA reads as TGTGCCAGCAGTCCCGGCAAAAACATTCAGTACTTC.